Shown below are 20 T cell receptor beta chains from a single sample sequenced in a study of chemoradiotherapy in HPV16-positive cancers. Repertoires were generated with immunoSEQ multiplex PCR, while TCRdb's copy carries only in-frame clones and drops some. The table shows approximately 9,300 clones, with roughly 80% occurring only once. Sequencing was performed on blood, taken from a patient who underwent chemoradiotherapy. All receptors derive from a human donor with HPV-associated anogenital cancer.

This rearrangement joins TRBV19 to TRBJ1-1; D remains ambiguous. CDR3 length equals 13 residues. V was trimmed by 5 bases and J by 4 bases, leaving 11 bases between them. In germline, CDR1 is LNHDA, CDR2 SQIVND (reference sequence). The CDR3: CASSLDRATEAFF. In DNA form, the CDR3 reads TGTGCCAGTAGTCTTGACCGGGCCACTGAAGCTTTCTTT.

This rearrangement joins TRBV15 to TRBJ1-1, with D possibly matching TRBD1 (6 bases). CDR1 and CDR2 (germline): LNHNV, YYDKDF (reference sequence). With 3 bases removed from V and 9 bases from J, the gap between germline ends came to 11 bases. The CDR3 runs 12 residues. The CDR3 region is CATSSLQGQAFF. DNA of the CDR3: TGTGCCACCAGCAGCTTACAGGGACAAGCTTTCTTT.

The rearrangement links TRBV5-4 to TRBJ2-5; D is undetermined. Trimming left V 0 bases short and J 6 bases short, with 9 bases between. Germline-derived CDR1 and CDR2 are SGHNT and YYREEE (reference sequence). CDR3 length equals 13 residues. The CDR3 here is CASSLDSEQTQYF. As DNA, the CDR3 is TGTGCCAGCAGCTTGGACTCGGAACAGACCCAGTACTTC.

This clone was seen only once. The CDR3 loop is CSLRTGVTTEAFF. The CDR3 region has the DNA TGCAGCCTCCGGACAGGGGTTACCACTGAAGCTTTCTTT. This chain links TRBV29-1 with TRBJ1-1, with TRBD1 identical over 9 bases. Germline V gives CDR1 SQVTM, CDR2 ANQGSEA. The V segment lost 8 bases and the J segment 4 bases; nucleotides outside the gene matches: 8. CDR3 size: 13 residues.

The rearrangement joins TRBV4-1 to TRBJ2-1; possibly TRBD1 for D (6 bases). The length of the CDR3 is 16 residues. V lost 1 base and J 0 bases, leaving 10 bases between the germline ends. From germline, CDR1 is MGHRA and CDR2 YSYEKL. CDR3 DNA sequence: TGCGCCAGCAGCCAAGGAGACAGGACCTCCTACAATGAGCAGTTCTTC. Translation gives CASSQGDRTSYNEQFF.

The V gene is TRBV10-3, the J gene TRBJ1-1; 8 nucleotides agree with TRBD1. The CDR3 covers 14 residues. V gave up 5 bases and J gave up 3 bases; unmatched junction bases: 5. Germline V CDR1 and CDR2: ENHRY, SYGVKD. CDR3 sequence: CAISLGQEDTEAFF. CDR3 DNA: TGTGCCATCAGTCTGGGACAGGAGGACACTGAAGCTTTCTTT.

The chain uses TRBV5-4 and TRBJ2-3, with no clear D. Germline V gene lookup returns CDR1 SGHNT and CDR2 YYREEE (reference sequence). The CDR3 consists of 14 residues. Trimming removed 1 base from V and 4 bases from J, with 10 bases in between. CDR3 in DNA: TGTGCCAGCAGCTTGCATGAGGTGGCAGATACGCAGTATTTT. The encoded protein is CASSLHEVADTQYF.

This clone occurred once. The V and J genes are TRBV28 and TRBJ1-1, with TRBD1 identical over 8 bases. CDR3 length: 14 amino acids. V lost 10 bases and J lost 11; bases outside the gene matches: 18. CDR1 MDHEN and CDR2 SYDVKM come from the germline V gene. CDR3 sequence: CATYGQGVSGVAFF. CDR3 DNA: TGTGCCACCTACGGACAGGGAGTGTCGGGTGTGGCTTTCTTT.

This clone appeared a few times. This chain connects TRBV6-5 to TRBJ1-2, with 7 bases lining up with TRBD1. Trimming removed 6 bases from V and 4 bases from J; junction bases left unmatched: 2. Per germline, CDR1 MNHEY and CDR2 SVGAGI. The CDR3 is made up of 12 amino acids. The CDR3 region has the DNA TGTGCCAGCAGCTCAGGGGGCTATGGCTACACCTTC. Its translation: CASSSGGYGYTF.

This sequence joins TRBV19 and TRBJ1-1, with D unresolved. Per germline, CDR1 LNHDA and CDR2 SQIVND (reference sequence). Trimming pared 5 bases from V and 4 bases from J, leaving 11 bases between. The CDR3 length is 13 residues. Here the CDR3 reads CASSVLWATEAFF. The CDR3 coding sequence is TGTGCCAGTAGTGTGCTTTGGGCCACTGAAGCTTTCTTT. The entire variable domain, with the rest obtained from reference TRBV19 and TRBJ1-1, is as follows: DGGITQSPKYLFRKEGQNVTLSCEQNLNHDAMYWYRQDPGQGLRLIYYSQIVNDFQKGDIAEGYSVSREKKESFPLTVTSAQKNPTAFYLCASSVLWATEAFFGQGTRLTVV.

The chain links TRBV9 to TRBJ1-3; D is perhaps TRBD1 (6 bases). The CDR3 length is 17 residues. CDR1 and CDR2 from the germline V gene are SGDLS and YYNGEE. The V end was cut by 0 bases, the J end by 0 bases, with 13 bases between. The CDR3 loop is CASSVENGRGSGNTIYF. The CDR3 DNA sequence: TGTGCCAGCAGCGTAGAGAATGGCAGGGGCTCTGGAAACACCATATATTTT. Full variable domain (rest looked up from reference TRBV9 and TRBJ1-3): DSGVTQTPKHLITATGQRVTLRCSPRSGDLSVYWYQQSLDQGLQFLIQYYNGEERAKGNILERFSAQQFPDLHSELNLSSLELGDSALYFCASSVENGRGSGNTIYFGEGSWLTVV.

The chain uses TRBV27 and TRBJ2-7; D is tentatively TRBD1 or TRBD2 (5 bases each). The germline V gene encodes CDR1 MNHEY and CDR2 SMNVEV (reference sequence). V was cut by 2 bases and J by 6 bases, with 8 bases left in between. This CDR3 is 12 amino acids long. CDR3 protein: CASSLVGTEQYF. The CDR3 region has the DNA TGTGCCAGCAGTTTAGTCGGGACCGAGCAGTACTTC.

This clone is a singleton in its sample. CDR3 coding DNA: TGTGCCACCAAAAAGGCGACAGGGAAGAAATTAGTGAGTGGCTACACCTTC. This codes for CATKKATGKKLVSGYTF. The chain uses TRBV10-3 and TRBJ1-2, with 7 bases aligning to TRBD1. The CDR3 totals 17 residues. CDR1 is ENHRY, CDR2 SYGVKD, per germline. The V gene end was trimmed by 10 bases and the J gene end by 7 bases; junction bases not matched to a gene: 24.

The chain links TRBV28 to TRBJ1-2; no definite D call. Trimming took 3 bases from V and 3 from J, leaving 5 bases between them. CDR1 and CDR2 from the germline V gene are MDHEN and SYDVKM. The CDR3 has 12 residues. The CDR3 spells CASSFTDYGYTF. The CDR3 nucleotides read TGTGCCAGCAGTTTTACAGACTATGGCTACACCTTC.

The chain links TRBV2 to TRBJ1-4; D is uncertain. The CDR3 runs to 15 residues. Germline CDR1 and CDR2: SNHLY and FYNNEI. Deletions cut 7 bases from V and 5 bases from J, with 17 bases between. The CDR3 sequence: CASKQEGGNNEKLFF. The DNA for the CDR3 is TGTGCCAGCAAGCAGGAGGGAGGTAACAATGAAAAACTGTTTTTT.

This clone was observed a single time. The chain couples TRBV28 to TRBJ1-5; D gene ambiguous. CDR3 size: 12 residues. V lost 9 bases to trimming and J lost 3 bases, with 9 bases between them. The V gene's germline CDR1 is MDHEN and CDR2 SYDVKM. The CDR3 sequence: CASQEVNQPQHF. DNA of the CDR3: TGTGCCAGTCAGGAAGTCAATCAGCCCCAGCATTTT. The whole variable domain, filled in from reference TRBV28 and TRBJ1-5, reads DVKVTQSSRYLVKRTGEKVFLECVQDMDHENMFWYRQDPGLGLRLIYFSYDVKMKEKGDIPEGYSVSREKKERFSLILESASTNQTSMYLCASQEVNQPQHFGDGTRLSIL.

This chain joins TRBV4-1 and TRBJ1-1; tentatively, D is TRBD1 (5 bases). The CDR3 has 15 amino acids. The V gene's germline CDR1 is MGHRA and CDR2 YSYEKL. V shed 0 bases and J shed 5 bases, with 13 bases lying between them. Here the CDR3 reads CASSQDQVGATEAFF. In DNA, the CDR3 is TGCGCCAGCAGCCAAGATCAGGTCGGGGCGACTGAAGCTTTCTTT.

The CDR3 loop reads CASSALAGANNEQFF. The CDR3 DNA is TGTGCCAGCAGCGCACTAGCGGGGGCCAACAATGAGCAGTTCTTC. The V call is TRBV9, the J call TRBJ2-1, with 11 bases fitting TRBD2. The junction had 4 bases not matched to a gene; V was cut back by 3 bases and J by 5 bases. Germline lookup yields CDR1 SGDLS and CDR2 YYNGEE. This CDR3 has 15 residues.

CDR3: CASSLTSGGAKEQYF. In DNA form, the CDR3 reads TGTGCCAGCAGCCTTACTAGCGGGGGGGCGAAGGAGCAGTACTTC. The chain carries TRBV7-2 and TRBJ2-7, with 13 bases aligning to TRBD2. The CDR3 has 15 amino acids. From germline, CDR1 is SGHTA and CDR2 FQGNSA. With 5 bases clipped from V and 7 bases from J, the junction kept 8 bases outside the gene matches.

CDR3 in amino acids: CASSPQAGGYEQYF. CDR3 sequence (DNA): TGTGCCAGCAGCCCCCAGGCGGGGGGTTACGAGCAGTACTTC. The V call is TRBV9, the J call TRBJ2-7, with 8 bases identical to TRBD2. The CDR3 runs to 14 residues. Germline CDR1 and CDR2: SGDLS and YYNGEE. V lost 4 bases to trimming and J lost 4 bases; unmatched junction nucleotides: 7.